This TCR beta chain was captured in a study of T cell responses to AZD1222 COVID-19 vaccine. Study-wide results and limits: Unmutated variant regions are reportedly the target of nearly half of TCRs that are spike-specific. The donors showed a predominance of white British ancestry and of females, with possible underestimation of clonal diversity.

Regarding this clone: Its antigen is currently unknown.

This CDR3 contains 15 residues. Germline lookup yields CDR1 LGHDT and CDR2 YNNKEL (reference sequence). Deletions cut 4 bases from V and 0 bases from J, with 12 bases between. The table came from immunoSEQ multiplex PCR; TCRdb's copy has only in-frame clones and leaves some out. The data show 110,000 or so clones, roughly nine tenths seen once. The sequencing here drew on peripheral blood, taken on day 0 of AZD1222 vaccination. This clonotype was obtained from an adult in good health. The V and J genes are TRBV3-1 (or the pseudogene TRBV3-2) and TRBJ1-1; D remains unclear. CDR3 sequence (DNA): TGTGCCAGCAGCCCTTATGGACCTTTGAACACTGAAGCTTTCTTT. This codes for CASSPYGPLNTEAFF.